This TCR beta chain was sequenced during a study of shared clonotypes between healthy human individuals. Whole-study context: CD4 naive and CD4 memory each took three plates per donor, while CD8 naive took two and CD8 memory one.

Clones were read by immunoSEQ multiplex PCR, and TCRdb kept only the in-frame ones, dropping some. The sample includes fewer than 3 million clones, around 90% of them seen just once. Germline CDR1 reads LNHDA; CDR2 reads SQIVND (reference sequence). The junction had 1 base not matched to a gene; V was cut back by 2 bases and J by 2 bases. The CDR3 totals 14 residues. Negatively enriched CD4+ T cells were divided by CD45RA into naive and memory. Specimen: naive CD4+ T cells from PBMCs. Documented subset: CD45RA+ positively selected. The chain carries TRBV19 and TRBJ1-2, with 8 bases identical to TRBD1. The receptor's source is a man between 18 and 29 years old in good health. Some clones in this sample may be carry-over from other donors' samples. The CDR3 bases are TGTGCCAGTAGTATAAGACAGGGGAACTATGGCTACACCTTC. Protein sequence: CASSIRQGNYGYTF.